This record covers a single T cell receptor (beta chain). No antigen is known for it. This entry belongs to a study of T cell repertoires in cytomegalovirus infection. A single record per CDR3 protein comes from TCRdb applying MiXCR to the reads. The data hold about 350,000 distinct CDR3 sequences, with roughly a third observed a single time. The study, taken as a whole, reports: Cumulative public TCR beta family frequency identified carriers of CMV plus the relevant HLA.

The CDR3 covers 13 residues. V dropped 6 bases and J dropped 7 bases, with 15 bases sitting between them. The germline CDR1 and CDR2 sequences are ENHRY and SYGVKD. Here the sequenced sample was cultured PBMCs, taken from culture after CMV antigen stimulation. This clonotype was obtained from a human donor in good health (CMV status not recorded). Some clones in this sample may be carry-over from other donors' samples. This chain connects TRBV10-3 to TRBJ1-1, with a possible D match to TRBD1 (5 bases). CDR3 in amino acids: CAIRAGNNNEAFF. The CDR3 nucleotides read TGTGCCATCAGGGCAGGGAATAATAATGAAGCTTTCTTT.